The present entry profiles one T cell receptor beta chain with its context. Its matching antigen is unknown. Because the CDR3's place on the DNA is in doubt, the DNA is left out and the CDR3 is given as listed by TCRdb. About 200 ng DNA, tens of thousands of T cell genomes, went into each sorted-subset replicate PCR. The data were produced by immunoSEQ multiplex PCR, yet TCRdb's version contains in-frame clones alone and is incomplete. The data hold some 2.4 million clones, with approximately 94% observed a single time. The sample originates from a study of shared clonotypes between healthy human individuals. General study points: Naive CD4 clonotypes were shared across several donors at roughly 5%. Clonotype sharing among donors likely depends on sequencing depth. Clonotypes shared by all four sorted-subset donors had higher generation probabilities than non-shared clonotypes.

Inclusive of both ends, the CDR3 amounts to 16 amino acids. In germline, CDR1 is SGHNT, CDR2 YENEEA. This sequence joins TRBV11-3 and TRBJ2-1; the D call in the table, TRBD2, was not verified against the DNA. The specimen sequenced was naive CD4+ T cells from PBMCs. The subset here: CD45RA+ positively selected. This TCR was recovered from a man between 18 and 29 years old in good health. Some clones in this sample may be carry-over from other donors' samples. CDR3 loop: CASSTSGGSSYNEQFF.